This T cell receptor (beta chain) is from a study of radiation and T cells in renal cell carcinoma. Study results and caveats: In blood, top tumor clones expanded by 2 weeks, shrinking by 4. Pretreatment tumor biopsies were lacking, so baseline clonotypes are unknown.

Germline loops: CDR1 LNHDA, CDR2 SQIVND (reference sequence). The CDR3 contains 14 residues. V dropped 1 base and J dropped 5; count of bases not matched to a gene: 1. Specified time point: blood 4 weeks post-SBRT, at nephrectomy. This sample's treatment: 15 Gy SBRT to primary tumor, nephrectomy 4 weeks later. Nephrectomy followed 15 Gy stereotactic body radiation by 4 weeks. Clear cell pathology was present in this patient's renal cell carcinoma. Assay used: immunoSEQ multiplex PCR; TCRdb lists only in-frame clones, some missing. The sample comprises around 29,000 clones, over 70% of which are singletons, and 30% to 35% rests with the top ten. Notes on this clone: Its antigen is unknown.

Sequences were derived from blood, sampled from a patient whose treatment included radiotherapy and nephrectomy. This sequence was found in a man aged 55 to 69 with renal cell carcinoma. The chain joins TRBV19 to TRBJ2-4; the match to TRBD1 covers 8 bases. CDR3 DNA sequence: TGTGCCAGTAGTATAGGGGGACAGGAAAACATTCAGTACTTC. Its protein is CASSIGGQENIQYF.